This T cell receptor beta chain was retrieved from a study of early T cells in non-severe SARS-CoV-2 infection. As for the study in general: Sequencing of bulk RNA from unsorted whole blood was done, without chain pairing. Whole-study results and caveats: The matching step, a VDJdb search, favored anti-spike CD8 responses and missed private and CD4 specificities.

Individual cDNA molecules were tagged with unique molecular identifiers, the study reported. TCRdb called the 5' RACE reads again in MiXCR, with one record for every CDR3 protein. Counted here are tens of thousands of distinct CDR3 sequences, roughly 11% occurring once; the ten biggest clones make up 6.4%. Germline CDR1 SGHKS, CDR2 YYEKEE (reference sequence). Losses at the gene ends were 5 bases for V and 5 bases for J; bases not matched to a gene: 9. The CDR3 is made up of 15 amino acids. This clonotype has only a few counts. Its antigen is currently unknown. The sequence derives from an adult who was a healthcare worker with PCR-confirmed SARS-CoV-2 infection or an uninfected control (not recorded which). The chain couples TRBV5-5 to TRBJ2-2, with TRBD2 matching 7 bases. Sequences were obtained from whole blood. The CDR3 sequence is CASRPGGRWTGELFF. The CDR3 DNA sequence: TGTGCCAGCAGACCCGGCGGGAGATGGACCGGGGAGCTGTTTTTT.